This T cell receptor beta chain was sequenced during a study of blood T cells in healthy people across ages. The trim removed 6 bases at V and 2 bases at J, leaving 3 bases unmatched. Per the germline V gene, CDR1 is SNHLY and CDR2 is FYNNEI. The CDR3 has 13 amino acids. Using a J-beta primer mix together with a sample-barcoded 5' primer, a second PCR was run for roughly 7 to 12 cycles. TCRdb re-called the 5' RACE reads through MiXCR, storing one row per CDR3 protein. Of about 800,000 distinct CDR3 sequences detected, roughly 25% appear once; the ten largest clones hold approximately 3.7%. The data were also submitted as part of a second study, on T cells of mothers and their children. That paper notes: Sequencing got over 8 million TCR beta CDR3 reads from each mother and several million from each child.

The receptor was derived from a boy between 10 and 17 years old in good health. Sample: blood. The chain combines TRBV2 with TRBJ2-5; TRBD1 matches at 7 bases. The chain's CDR3 is CASSIQGQETQYF. The CDR3 DNA follows: TGTGCCAGCAGCATACAGGGGCAAGAGACCCAGTACTTC.